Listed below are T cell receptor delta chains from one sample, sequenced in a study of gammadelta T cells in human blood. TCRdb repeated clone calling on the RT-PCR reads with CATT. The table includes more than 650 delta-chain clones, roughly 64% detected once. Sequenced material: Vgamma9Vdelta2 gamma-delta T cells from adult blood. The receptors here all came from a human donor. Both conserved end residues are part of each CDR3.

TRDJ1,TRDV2,CACDFLGDDTDKLIF
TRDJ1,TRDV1,CALGVMLPYSRKHTDKLIF
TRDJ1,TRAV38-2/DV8,CAYGGYTDKLIF
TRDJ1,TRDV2,CACDTLGLGDTLGTDKLIF
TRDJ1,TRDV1,CALGDPRGGLDFTGPSRLIF
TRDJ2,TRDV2,CACDTLLGDRRAAQLFF
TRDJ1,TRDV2,CACDAVLGDTQTTDKLIF
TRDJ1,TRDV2,CACDILRGDDMYTDKLIF
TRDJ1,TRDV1,CALGEEVSFLNWGIPRGLYTDKLIF
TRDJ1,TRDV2,CAWDTVTSPDGGNKLIF
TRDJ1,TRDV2,CACDTVGTYTDKLIF
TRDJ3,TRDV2,CACDTVGYNGDTRQMFF
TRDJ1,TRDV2,CACDLTGETDKLIF
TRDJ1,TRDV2,CACDLTGGPSYTDKLIF
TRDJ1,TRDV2,CACDRLGGHDKLIF
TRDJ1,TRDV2,CACDAVPSTDGGNKLIF
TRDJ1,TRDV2,CACDALSYVLGDPDTDKRIF
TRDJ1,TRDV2,CACDQIGPSYDLGAVGDKLIF
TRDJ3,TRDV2,CACDTGTGGPSSWDTRQMFF
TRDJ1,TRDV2,CACDTITLGTATYTDKLIF
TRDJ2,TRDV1,CALGATTGDTPLRLSLTAQLFF
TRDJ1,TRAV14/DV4,CAMRGGYVSDKLIF
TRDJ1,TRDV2,CACDTGGTGGNDKLIF
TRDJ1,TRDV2,CACDPIPYEGDPPDKLIF
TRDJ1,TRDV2,CACDTMVGDTREVPYTDKLIF
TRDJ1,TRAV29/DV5,CAASRHGSWGIPDKLIF
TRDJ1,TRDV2,CACDTVAAPVLGDTETDKLIF
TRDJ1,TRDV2,CAFYDMSMVLGDTRDTDKLIF
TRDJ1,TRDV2,CACDNLGDTTDKLIF
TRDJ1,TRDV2,CACDTLGDTSKLIF
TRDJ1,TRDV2,CASDEIRQNVGRQAARTGYTDKLIF
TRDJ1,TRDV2,CACDTVGGYGTDKLIF
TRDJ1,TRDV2,CACDPVGGDTESKLIF